Each of the 16 T cell receptor beta chains below was sequenced from the same sample in a study of cytomegalovirus exposure and HLA in healthy donors. The PCR was carried out with 60 Vbeta primers and 13 Jbeta primers. TCRdb's copy holds only in-frame clones and misses some; the assay was immunoSEQ multiplex PCR. The sample yields roughly 100,000 clones, approximately 76% seen once. The specimen sequenced was PBMCs. The receptor set was obtained from a man aged 40-49 years in good health and CMV-seropositive.

The chain is built from TRBV5-4 and TRBJ1-1; the D is unclear. Germline V gives CDR1 SGHNT, CDR2 YYREEE (reference sequence). This CDR3 spans 15 amino acids. The V gene lost 0 bases and the J gene lost 1 base, with 10 bases spanning the gap. This CDR3 reads CASSLAFRENTEAFF. CDR3 in DNA: TGTGCCAGCAGCTTGGCATTTAGAGAGAACACTGAAGCTTTCTTT.

This sequence joins TRBV11-2 and TRBJ2-7, with a tentative D call TRBD1 (6 bases). The CDR3 contains 14 residues. From germline, CDR1 is SGHAT and CDR2 FQNNGV. Trimming pared 3 bases from V and 0 bases from J, leaving 9 bases between. The CDR3 sequence is CASSFEGHSYEQYF. The DNA for the CDR3 is TGTGCCAGCAGCTTCGAGGGACACTCCTACGAGCAGTACTTC.

The CDR3 bases are TGTGCCAGCAGCGTAGCACTCCTGAACACTGAAGCTTTCTTT. This codes for CASSVALLNTEAFF. The chain has TRBV9 and TRBJ1-1; D ambiguous. The germline CDR1 and CDR2 sequences are SGDLS and YYNGEE. The CDR3 contains 14 residues. Trimming pared 0 bases from V and 0 bases from J, leaving 6 bases between. Full variable domain (remainder filled in from reference TRBV9 and TRBJ1-1): DSGVTQTPKHLITATGQRVTLRCSPRSGDLSVYWYQQSLDQGLQFLIQYYNGEERAKGNILERFSAQQFPDLHSELNLSSLELGDSALYFCASSVALLNTEAFFGQGTRLTVV.

This sequence joins TRBV28 and TRBJ2-7; 9 nucleotides agree with TRBD2. Trimming removed 7 bases from V and 3 bases from J; junction bases left unmatched: 4. Germline lookup yields CDR1 MDHEN and CDR2 SYDVKM. The CDR3 has 13 residues. The CDR3 here is CASTQTSGYEQYF. The CDR3 nucleotides read TGTGCCAGCACCCAGACTAGCGGCTACGAGCAGTACTTC.

This chain connects TRBV4-1 to TRBJ2-2; 9 bases match TRBD1. J lost 5 bases, V lost 4 bases, and 8 bases had no gene match. Germline CDR1 is MGHRA and CDR2 is YSYEKL. This CDR3 has 16 residues. DNA of the CDR3: TGCGCCAGCAGCCTTAACCGGGACAGGGCAACCGGGGAGCTGTTTTTT. Translation: CASSLNRDRATGELFF.

The chain recombines TRBV4-1 with TRBJ2-1, with 12 bases lining up with TRBD2. The J segment lost 5 bases and the V segment lost 0 bases, leaving 2 bases of the junction unmatched. CDR3 length: 16 amino acids. The V gene's germline CDR1 is MGHRA and CDR2 YSYEKL. The CDR3 DNA is TGCGCCAGCAGCCAAGAACTAGCGGGAGGCAACAATGAGCAGTTCTTC. Its protein product is CASSQELAGGNNEQFF.

V and J are TRBV19 and TRBJ2-2; perhaps TRBD1 as D (5 bases). The germline V and J ends were trimmed by 9 bases and 2 bases, with 10 bases remaining between them. Germline CDR1 is LNHDA and CDR2 is SQIVND (reference sequence). There are 13 residues in the CDR3. The CDR3 protein is CARSTVNTGELFF. CDR3 nucleotide sequence: TGTGCCAGATCGACAGTAAACACCGGGGAGCTGTTTTTT.

The chain has TRBV15 and TRBJ1-3, with no clear D. Per germline, CDR1 LNHNV and CDR2 YYDKDF (reference sequence). The CDR3 has 16 residues. The ends were cut back, 0 bases at V and 0 bases at J, with 9 bases in the middle. The CDR3 region has the DNA TGTGCCACCAGCAGAGATGTCGGAGTCTCTGGAAACACCATATATTTT. Its translation: CATSRDVGVSGNTIYF. Full variable domain (outside the CDR3, taken from reference TRBV15 and TRBJ1-3): DAMVIQNPRYQVTQFGKPVTLSCSQTLNHNVMYWYQQKSSQAPKLLFHYYDKDFNNEADTPDNFQSRRPNTSFCFLDIRSPGLGDTAMYLCATSRDVGVSGNTIYFGEGSWLTVV.

The table lists this clone with a count of one. V usage is TRBV28 and J usage is TRBJ1-5; weak D call: TRBD1 (5 bases). This CDR3 region has 13 residues. In germline, CDR1 is MDHEN, CDR2 SYDVKM. The DNA of the CDR3 is TGTGCTGCGGCGGGGGTGGGCAATCAGCCCCAGCATTTT. This gives the protein CAAAGVGNQPQHF.

This clone was recorded only once. This chain joins TRBV21-1 and TRBJ2-1; the table calls TRBD2, which could not be checked here. TRBV21-1 is an annotated pseudogene. The CDR3 runs 17 residues. The CDR3 region is CASSIKRGGLLYNEQFF. In DNA form, the CDR3 reads TGTGCCAGCAGCATAAAAAGGGGAGGACTACTCTACAATGAGCAGTTCTTC.

This clone appeared a few times. This rearrangement joins TRBV19 to TRBJ2-6; TRBD1 agrees at 10 bases. CDR3 length: 19 amino acids. V trimming: 0 bases; J trimming: 0 bases; junction bases outside the gene matches: 5. Germline assignment: CDR1 LNHDA and CDR2 SQIVND (reference sequence). The CDR3 DNA follows: TGTGCCAGTAGTATAGATCGACAGGGGGCCGGCTCTGGGGCCAACGTCCTGACTTTC. Its translation is CASSIDRQGAGSGANVLTF.

The chain employs TRBV7-9 and TRBJ1-2; D is uncertain. Germline V gene sequence: CDR1 SEHNR, CDR2 FQNEAQ (reference sequence). The V gene lost 1 base and the J gene lost 7 bases, with 10 bases spanning the gap. The CDR3 has 13 amino acids. CDR3 in DNA: TGTGCCAGCAGCTTAGAACCCAGGTCTGGCTACACCTTC. It codes for CASSLEPRSGYTF.

CDR3 coding DNA: TGTGCCACCAGCCGCGTGACAGGTGGCGGCACTGAAGCTTTCTTT. This gives the protein CATSRVTGGGTEAFF. V is TRBV15 and J is TRBJ1-1, with a possible D match to TRBD1 (6 bases). Trimming cost V 5 bases and J 4 bases, with 17 bases left between them. This CDR3 region has 15 residues. Germline CDR1 reads LNHNV; CDR2 reads YYDKDF (reference sequence). The full variable domain, in which reference TRBV15 and TRBJ1-1 provide the parts outside the CDR3, is DAMVIQNPRYQVTQFGKPVTLSCSQTLNHNVMYWYQQKSSQAPKLLFHYYDKDFNNEADTPDNFQSRRPNTSFCFLDIRSPGLGDTAMYLCATSRVTGGGTEAFFGQGTRLTVV.

Only one count was recorded for this clone. This chain joins TRBV18 and TRBJ2-7; D is possibly TRBD2 (7 bases). With 0 bases removed from V and 6 bases from J, the gap between germline ends came to 21 bases. CDR1 and CDR2 from the germline V gene are KGHSH and LQKENI. CDR3 size: 17 residues. CDR3 loop: CASSPPGASGDDSEQYF. The CDR3 DNA sequence: TGTGCCAGCTCACCACCGGGGGCGAGCGGGGATGACTCCGAGCAGTACTTC.

By share of the sample, this clone is medium-sized. The chain employs TRBV6-1 and TRBJ1-1; D ambiguous. This CDR3 region has 15 residues. The V and J ends lost 3 bases and 5 bases respectively, with 16 bases between them. CDR1 MNHNS and CDR2 SASEGT come from the germline V gene. As DNA, the CDR3 is TGTGCCAGCAGTGACTGGCTTTACGGGGATACTGAAGCTTTCTTT. Translating gives CASSDWLYGDTEAFF.

The V gene is TRBV5-1, the J gene TRBJ2-2; 7 bases map to TRBD1. The CDR3 sequence is 15 residues long. The trim removed 0 bases at V and 3 bases at J, leaving 2 bases unmatched. The germline gives CDR1 SGHRS, CDR2 YFSETQ. DNA of the CDR3: TGCGCCAGCAGCTTGGCCGGACAGGACACCGGGGAGCTGTTTTTT. Protein sequence: CASSLAGQDTGELFF.